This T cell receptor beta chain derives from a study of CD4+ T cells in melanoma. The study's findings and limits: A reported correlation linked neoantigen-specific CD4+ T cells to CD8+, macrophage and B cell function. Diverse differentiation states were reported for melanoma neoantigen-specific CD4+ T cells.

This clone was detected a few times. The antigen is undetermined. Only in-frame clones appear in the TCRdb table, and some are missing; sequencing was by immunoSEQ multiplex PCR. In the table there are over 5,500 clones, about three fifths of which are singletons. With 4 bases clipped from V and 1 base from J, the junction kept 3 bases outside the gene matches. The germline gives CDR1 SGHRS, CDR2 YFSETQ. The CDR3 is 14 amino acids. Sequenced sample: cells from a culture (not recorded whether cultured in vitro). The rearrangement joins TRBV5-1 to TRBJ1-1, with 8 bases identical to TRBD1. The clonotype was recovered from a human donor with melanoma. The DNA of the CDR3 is TGCGCCAGCAGCGGAGGACAGGGGAACACTGAAGCTTTCTTT. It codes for CASSGGQGNTEAFF.